This section outlines one T cell receptor (beta chain) sequence together with its context. Its antigen is not known. The germline V gene has CDR1 SNHLY and CDR2 FYNNEI. There are 17 residues in the CDR3. Using triplicate sorts, about 270,000 cells were collected each time from every CD8+ T cell subset. The data are from a study of CXCR3-negative and CXCR3-positive naive CD8 T cells. Study-level points and caveats: For CXCR3-positive naive cells, TRB CDR3s were more hydrophobic than those of CXCR3-negative naive cells.

Carrying UMI labels, the TRB cDNA libraries were prepared through 5' RACE. TCRdb reanalyzed the 5' RACE reads and collapses them to one entry per CDR3 protein, without DNA. In all, the sample yields 130,000 to 150,000 distinct CDR3 sequences. This receptor was identified in a human donor in good health. Some clones in this sample may be carry-over from other donors' samples. The V gene is TRBV2, the J gene TRBJ2-7; the D gene TCRdb calls, TRBD2, cannot be checked with no DNA. Sample: naive CXCR3+ CD8+ T cells from blood. Subset reported: CD45RO-CCR7+CD27+CD95- naive CD8+ T cells expressing CXCR3 (TNR3+). Here the CDR3 reads CASSERLAGVYSYEQYF.